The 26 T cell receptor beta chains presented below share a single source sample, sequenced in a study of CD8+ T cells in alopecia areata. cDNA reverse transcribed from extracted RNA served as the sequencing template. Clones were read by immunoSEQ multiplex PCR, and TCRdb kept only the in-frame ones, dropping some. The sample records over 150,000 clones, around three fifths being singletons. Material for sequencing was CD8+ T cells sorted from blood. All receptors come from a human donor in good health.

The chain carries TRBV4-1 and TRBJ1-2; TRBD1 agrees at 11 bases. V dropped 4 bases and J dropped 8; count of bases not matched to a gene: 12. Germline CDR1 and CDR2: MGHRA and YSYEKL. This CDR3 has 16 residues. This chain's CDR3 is CASSPKTGQGAIGYTF. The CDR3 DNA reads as TGCGCCAGCAGCCCAAAGACTGGACAGGGGGCGATCGGCTACACCTTC.

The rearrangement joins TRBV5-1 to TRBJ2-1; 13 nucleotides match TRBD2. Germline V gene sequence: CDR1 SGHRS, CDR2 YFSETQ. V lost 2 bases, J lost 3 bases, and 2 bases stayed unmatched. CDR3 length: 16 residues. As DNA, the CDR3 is TGCGCCAGCAGCTTCCGGACTAGCGGGGGCTACAATGAGCAGTTCTTC. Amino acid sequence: CASSFRTSGGYNEQFF.

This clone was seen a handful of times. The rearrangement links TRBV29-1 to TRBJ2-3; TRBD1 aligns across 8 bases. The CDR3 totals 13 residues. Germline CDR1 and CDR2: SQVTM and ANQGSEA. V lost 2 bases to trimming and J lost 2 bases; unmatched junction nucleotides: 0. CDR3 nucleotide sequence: TGCAGCGTTGAACAGGGGGCCACAGATACGCAGTATTTT. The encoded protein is CSVEQGATDTQYF.

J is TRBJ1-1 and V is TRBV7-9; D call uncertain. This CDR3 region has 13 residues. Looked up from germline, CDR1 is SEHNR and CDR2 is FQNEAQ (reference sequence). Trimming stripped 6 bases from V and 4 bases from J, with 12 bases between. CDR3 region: CASSSTGFTEAFF. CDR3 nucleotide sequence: TGTGCCAGCAGTTCTACTGGGTTCACTGAAGCTTTCTTT.

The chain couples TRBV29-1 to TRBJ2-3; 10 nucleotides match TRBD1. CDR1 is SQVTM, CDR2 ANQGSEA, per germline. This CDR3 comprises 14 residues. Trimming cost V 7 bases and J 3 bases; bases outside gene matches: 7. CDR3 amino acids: CSAAGTGVTDTQYF. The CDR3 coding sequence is TGCAGCGCGGCCGGGACAGGGGTTACAGATACGCAGTATTTT.

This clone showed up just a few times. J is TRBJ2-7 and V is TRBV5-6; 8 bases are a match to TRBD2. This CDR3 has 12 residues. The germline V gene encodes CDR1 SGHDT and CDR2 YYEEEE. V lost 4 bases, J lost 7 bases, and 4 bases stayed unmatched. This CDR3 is CASSPGGGEQYF. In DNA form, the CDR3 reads TGTGCCAGCAGCCCCGGCGGGGGGGAGCAGTACTTC.

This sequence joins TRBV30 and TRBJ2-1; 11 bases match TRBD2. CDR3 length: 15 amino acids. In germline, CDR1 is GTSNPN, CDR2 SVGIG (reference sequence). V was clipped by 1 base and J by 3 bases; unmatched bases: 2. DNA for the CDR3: TGTGCCTGGAGTGCCCTAGCGGGGGGCTACAATGAGCAGTTCTTC. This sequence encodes CAWSALAGGYNEQFF.

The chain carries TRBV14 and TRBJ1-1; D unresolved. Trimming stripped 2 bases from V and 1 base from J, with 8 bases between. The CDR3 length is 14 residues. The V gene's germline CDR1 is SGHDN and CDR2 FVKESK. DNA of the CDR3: TGTGCCAGCAGCCAACAGGCTGAGAACACTGAAGCTTTCTTT. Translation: CASSQQAENTEAFF.

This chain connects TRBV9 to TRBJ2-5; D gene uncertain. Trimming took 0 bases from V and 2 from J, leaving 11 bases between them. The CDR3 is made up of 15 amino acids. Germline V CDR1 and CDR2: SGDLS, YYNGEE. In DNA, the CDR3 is TGTGCCAGCAGCGTAGAGGTGGGCGGACAAGAGACCCAGTACTTC. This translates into CASSVEVGGQETQYF.

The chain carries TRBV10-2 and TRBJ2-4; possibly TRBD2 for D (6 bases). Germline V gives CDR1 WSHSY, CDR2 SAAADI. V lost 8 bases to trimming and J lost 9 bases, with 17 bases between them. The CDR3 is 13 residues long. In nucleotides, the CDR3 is TGCGCCAGCGCCGGGACCCCCGGGGGCATTCAGTACTTC. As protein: CASAGTPGGIQYF.

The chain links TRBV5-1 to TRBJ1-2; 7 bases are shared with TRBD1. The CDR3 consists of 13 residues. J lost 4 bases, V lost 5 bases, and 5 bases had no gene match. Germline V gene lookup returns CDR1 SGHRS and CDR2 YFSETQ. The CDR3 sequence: CASRGSGGYGYTF. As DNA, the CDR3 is TGCGCCAGCAGGGGATCAGGGGGCTATGGCTACACCTTC.

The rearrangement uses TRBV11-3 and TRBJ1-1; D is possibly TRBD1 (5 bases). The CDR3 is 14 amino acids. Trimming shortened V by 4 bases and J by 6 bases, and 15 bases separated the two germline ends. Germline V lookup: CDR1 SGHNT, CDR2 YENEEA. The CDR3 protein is CASSSVGEPAEAFF. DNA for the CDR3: TGTGCCAGCAGCTCCGTGGGGGAGCCCGCTGAAGCTTTCTTT.

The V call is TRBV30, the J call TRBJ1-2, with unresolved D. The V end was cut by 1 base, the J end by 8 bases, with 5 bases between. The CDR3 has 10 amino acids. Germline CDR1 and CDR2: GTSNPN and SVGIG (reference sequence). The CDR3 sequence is CAWSGPGYTF. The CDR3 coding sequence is TGTGCCTGGAGTGGGCCCGGCTACACCTTC.

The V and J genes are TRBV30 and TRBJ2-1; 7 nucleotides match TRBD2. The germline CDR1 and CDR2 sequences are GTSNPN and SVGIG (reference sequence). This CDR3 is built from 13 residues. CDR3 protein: CVLALSSYNEQFF. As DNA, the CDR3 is TGTGTACTAGCGCTCAGCTCCTACAATGAGCAGTTCTTC.

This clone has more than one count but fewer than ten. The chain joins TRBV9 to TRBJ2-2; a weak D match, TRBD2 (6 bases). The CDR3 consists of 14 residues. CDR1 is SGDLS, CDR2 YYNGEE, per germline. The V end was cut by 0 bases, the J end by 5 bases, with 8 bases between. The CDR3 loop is CASSVAAGTGELFF. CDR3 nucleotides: TGTGCCAGCAGCGTAGCGGCGGGGACCGGGGAGCTGTTTTTT.

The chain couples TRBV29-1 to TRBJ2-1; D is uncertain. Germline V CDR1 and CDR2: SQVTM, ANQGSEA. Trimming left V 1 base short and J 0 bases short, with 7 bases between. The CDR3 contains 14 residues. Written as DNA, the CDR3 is TGCAGCGTTGAAGGCGGAAGCTCCTACAATGAGCAGTTCTTC. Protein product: CSVEGGSSYNEQFF.

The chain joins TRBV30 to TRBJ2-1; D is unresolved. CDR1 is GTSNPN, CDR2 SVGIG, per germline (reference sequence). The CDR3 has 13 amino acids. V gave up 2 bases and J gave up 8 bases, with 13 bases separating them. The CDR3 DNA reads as TGTGCCTGGAGTTTCCCCTTCTCCGATGAGCAGTTCTTC. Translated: CAWSFPFSDEQFF.

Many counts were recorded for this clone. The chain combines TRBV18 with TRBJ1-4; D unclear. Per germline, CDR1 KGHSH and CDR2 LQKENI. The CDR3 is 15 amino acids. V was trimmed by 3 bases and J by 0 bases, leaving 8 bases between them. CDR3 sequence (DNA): TGTGCCAGCTCACCGGAGGACGCAACTAATGAAAAACTGTTTTTT. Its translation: CASSPEDATNEKLFF.

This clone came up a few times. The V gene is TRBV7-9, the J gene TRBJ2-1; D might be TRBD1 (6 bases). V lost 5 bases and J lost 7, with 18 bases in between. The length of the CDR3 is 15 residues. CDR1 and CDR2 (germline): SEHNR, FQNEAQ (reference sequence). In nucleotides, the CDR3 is TGTGCCAGCAGCCCCGGGACACCCCCAGTGAATGAGCAGTTCTTC. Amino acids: CASSPGTPPVNEQFF.

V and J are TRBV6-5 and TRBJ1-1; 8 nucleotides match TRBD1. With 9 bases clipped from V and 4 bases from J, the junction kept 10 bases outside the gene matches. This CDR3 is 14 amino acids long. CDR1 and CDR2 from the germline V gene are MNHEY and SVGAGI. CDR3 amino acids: CASWTGRMGTEAFF. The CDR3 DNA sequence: TGTGCCAGTTGGACAGGGAGGATGGGCACTGAAGCTTTCTTT.

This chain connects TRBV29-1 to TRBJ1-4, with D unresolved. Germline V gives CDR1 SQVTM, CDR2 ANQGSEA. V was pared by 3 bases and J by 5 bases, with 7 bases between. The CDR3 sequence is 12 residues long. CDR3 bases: TGCAGCGTTGATCCCGGAAATGAAAAACTGTTTTTT. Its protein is CSVDPGNEKLFF.

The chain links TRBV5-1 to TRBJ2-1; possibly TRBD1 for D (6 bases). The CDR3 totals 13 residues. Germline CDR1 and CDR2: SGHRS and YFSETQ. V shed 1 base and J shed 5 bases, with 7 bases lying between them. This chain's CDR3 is CASSLWGHNEQFF. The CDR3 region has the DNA TGCGCCAGCAGCTTGTGGGGGCACAATGAGCAGTTCTTC. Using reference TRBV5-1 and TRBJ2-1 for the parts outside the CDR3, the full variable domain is KAGVTQTPRYLIKTRGQQVTLSCSPISGHRSVSWYQQTPGQGLQFLFEYFSETQRNKGNFPGRFSGRQFSNSRSEMNVSTLELGDSALYLCASSLWGHNEQFFGPGTRLTVL.

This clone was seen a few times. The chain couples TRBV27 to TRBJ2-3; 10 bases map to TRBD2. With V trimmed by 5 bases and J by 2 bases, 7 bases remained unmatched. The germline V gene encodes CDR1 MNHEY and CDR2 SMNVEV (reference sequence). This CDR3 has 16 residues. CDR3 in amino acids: CASSDSSGGATDTQYF. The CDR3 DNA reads TGTGCCAGCAGTGACTCGAGCGGGGGGGCCACAGATACGCAGTATTTT.

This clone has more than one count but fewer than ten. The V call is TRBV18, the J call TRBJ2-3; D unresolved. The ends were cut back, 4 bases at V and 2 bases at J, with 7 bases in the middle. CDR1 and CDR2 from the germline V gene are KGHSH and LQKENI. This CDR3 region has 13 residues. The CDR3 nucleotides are TGTGCCAGCTCACGGGAAACCACAGATACGCAGTATTTT. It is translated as CASSRETTDTQYF.

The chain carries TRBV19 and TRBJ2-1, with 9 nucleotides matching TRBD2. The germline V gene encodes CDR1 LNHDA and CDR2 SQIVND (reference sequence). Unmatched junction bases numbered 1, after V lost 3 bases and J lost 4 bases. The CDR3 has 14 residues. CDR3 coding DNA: TGTGCCAGTAGTATTACTAGCGGGTACAATGAGCAGTTCTTC. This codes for CASSITSGYNEQFF.

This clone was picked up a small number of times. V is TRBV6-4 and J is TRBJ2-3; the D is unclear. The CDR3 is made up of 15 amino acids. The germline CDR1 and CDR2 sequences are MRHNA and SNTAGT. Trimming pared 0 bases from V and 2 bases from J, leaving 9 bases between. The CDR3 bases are TGTGCCAGCAGTGACTCGGAAGGGCCCACAGATACGCAGTATTTT. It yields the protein CASSDSEGPTDTQYF.